The 8 T cell receptor beta chains below were found in one sample sequenced in a study of shared clonotypes between healthy human individuals. Sequencing used immunoSEQ multiplex PCR; TCRdb keeps in-frame clones, though not all of them. The data hold hundreds of thousands of clones, with around 77% observed a single time. Sequences were obtained from PBMCs. Every receptor here comes from a woman aged 40-49 years in good health. Some clones in this sample may be carry-over from other donors' samples.

The chain employs TRBV6-1 and TRBJ2-1; unclear D gene. CDR1 and CDR2 (germline): MNHNS, SASEGT. The CDR3 covers 13 residues. V lost 1 base and J lost 9, with 10 bases in between. The CDR3 nucleotides read TGTGCCAGCAGTGAAGTTACCCGGGCTGAGCAGTTCTTC. Protein: CASSEVTRAEQFF.

The rearrangement joins TRBV11-2 to TRBJ2-7; the D is unclear. CDR3 length: 16 amino acids. CDR1 and CDR2 (germline): SGHAT, FQNNGV. Trimming took off 0 bases at V and 3 bases at J, with 15 bases between the two ends. The chain's CDR3 is CASSLESPGFGYEQYF. CDR3 nucleotide sequence: TGTGCCAGCAGCTTAGAATCCCCAGGTTTTGGCTACGAGCAGTACTTC.

Regarding this clone: This sample includes further DNA sequences coding for the same CDR3. The chain carries TRBV6-6 and TRBJ2-7, with a tentative D call TRBD1 (6 bases). The germline gives CDR1 MNHNY, CDR2 SVGAGI (reference sequence). The CDR3 runs to 15 residues. The ends were cut back, 0 bases at V and 5 bases at J, with 14 bases in the middle. The CDR3 DNA reads as TGTGCCAGCAGTTACTCGACCGGCAGGGGTGACGAGCAGTACTTC. The encoded protein is CASSYSTGRGDEQYF.

This chain links TRBV7-2 with TRBJ2-2; D perhaps matches TRBD1 (5 bases). Germline loops: CDR1 SGHTA, CDR2 FQGNSA. The germline V and J ends were trimmed by 1 base and 0 bases, with 6 bases remaining between them. CDR3 length: 15 residues. The CDR3 sequence: CASSLGRANTGELFF. DNA of the CDR3: TGTGCCAGCAGCTTAGGCAGGGCGAACACCGGGGAGCTGTTTTTT.

The chain carries TRBV9 and TRBJ2-1; the D is unclear. V was cut by 4 bases and J by 1 base, with 18 bases left in between. There are 17 residues in the CDR3. The germline V gene encodes CDR1 SGDLS and CDR2 YYNGEE. The CDR3 region has the DNA TGTGCCAGCAGCCCCAGCGACTCCATGGAATCCTACAATGAGCAGTTCTTC. It specifies CASSPSDSMESYNEQFF.

The rearrangement uses TRBV28 and TRBJ1-1, with D possibly being TRBD1 (5 bases). Trimming shortened V by 2 bases and J by 3 bases, and 19 bases separated the two germline ends. CDR3 length: 17 residues. Germline V gives CDR1 MDHEN, CDR2 SYDVKM. The CDR3: CASSLGLSRAWDTEAFF. In nucleotides, the CDR3 is TGTGCCAGCAGTTTAGGGTTGAGCAGGGCTTGGGACACTGAAGCTTTCTTT.

This clone has at least ten counts. The chain has TRBV7-2 and TRBJ2-2, with 15 bases matching TRBD2. Unmatched junction bases numbered 4, after V lost 3 bases and J lost 5 bases. This CDR3 contains 17 residues. Germline CDR1 reads SGHTA; CDR2 reads FQGNSA. CDR3: CASSLGLAGGSTGELFF. The CDR3 DNA reads TGTGCCAGCAGCTTGGGACTAGCGGGAGGATCGACCGGGGAGCTGTTTTTT.

Details on this clone: In the same sample, other DNA sequences code for this CDR3. The chain uses TRBV7-2 and TRBJ2-7, with unresolved D. Trimming removed 1 base from V and 5 bases from J, with 3 bases in between. The CDR3 extends over 11 amino acids. Germline assignment: CDR1 SGHTA and CDR2 FQGNSA. CDR3 loop: CASSLVHEQYF. CDR3 bases: TGTGCCAGCAGCTTAGTTCACGAGCAGTACTTC.